The clone carrying this T cell receptor (beta chain) has a single count. Its antigen is as yet unknown. This record belongs to a study of T cell responses to AZD1222 COVID-19 vaccine. Sequencing used immunoSEQ multiplex PCR; TCRdb keeps in-frame clones, though not all of them. The sample has 120,000 or so clones, roughly 90% seen once; the top ten hold about 14%. Findings and limits, study-wide: Recipients of two AZD1222 doses showed rising Spike-specific TCR breadth and depth.

J was trimmed by 4 bases and V by 3 bases; bases with no gene match: 1. CDR3 length: 13 residues. The germline V gene has CDR1 KGHSH and CDR2 LQKENI. Material: peripheral blood, obtained on day 0 of AZD1222 vaccination. The rearrangement links TRBV18 to TRBJ1-1; 8 bases map to TRBD1. This receptor was obtained from an adult in good health. CDR3 coding DNA: TGTGCCAGCTCACCGGACAGGGTCACTGAAGCTTTCTTT. Translation gives CASSPDRVTEAFF.